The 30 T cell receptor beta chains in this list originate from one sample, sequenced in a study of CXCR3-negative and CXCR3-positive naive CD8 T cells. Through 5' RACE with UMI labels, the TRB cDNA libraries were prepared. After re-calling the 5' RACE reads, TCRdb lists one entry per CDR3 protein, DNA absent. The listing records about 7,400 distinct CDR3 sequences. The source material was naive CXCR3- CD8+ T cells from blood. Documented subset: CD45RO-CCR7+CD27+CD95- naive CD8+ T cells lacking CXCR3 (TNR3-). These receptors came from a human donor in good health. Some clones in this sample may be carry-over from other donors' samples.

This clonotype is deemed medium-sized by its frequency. Here the CDR3 reads CASSRFRDRRVRAYNEQFF. The chain combines TRBV21-1 with TRBJ2-1; TCRdb's D call of TRBD1 is untestable without DNA. TRBV21-1 has pseudogene status. This CDR3 has 19 residues.

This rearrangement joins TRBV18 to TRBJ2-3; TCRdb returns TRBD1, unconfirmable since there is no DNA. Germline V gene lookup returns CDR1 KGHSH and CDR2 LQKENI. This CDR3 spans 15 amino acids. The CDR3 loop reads CASSYRGRRTDTQYF.

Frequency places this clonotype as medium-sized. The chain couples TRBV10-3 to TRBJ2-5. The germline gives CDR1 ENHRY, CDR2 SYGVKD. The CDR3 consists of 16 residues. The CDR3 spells CAISESVQTYQETQYF.

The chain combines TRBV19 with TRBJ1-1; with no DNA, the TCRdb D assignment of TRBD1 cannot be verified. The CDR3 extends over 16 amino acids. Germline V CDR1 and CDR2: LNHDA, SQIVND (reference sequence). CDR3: CASSIDWGQPNTEAFF.

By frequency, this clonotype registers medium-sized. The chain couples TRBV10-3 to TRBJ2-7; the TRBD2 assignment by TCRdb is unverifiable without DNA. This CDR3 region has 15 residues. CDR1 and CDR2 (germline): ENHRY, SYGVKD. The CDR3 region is CATYGGSGEPYEQYF.

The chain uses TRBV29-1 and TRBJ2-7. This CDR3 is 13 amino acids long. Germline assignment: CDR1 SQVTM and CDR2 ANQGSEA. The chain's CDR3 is CSVRSTVPYEQYF.

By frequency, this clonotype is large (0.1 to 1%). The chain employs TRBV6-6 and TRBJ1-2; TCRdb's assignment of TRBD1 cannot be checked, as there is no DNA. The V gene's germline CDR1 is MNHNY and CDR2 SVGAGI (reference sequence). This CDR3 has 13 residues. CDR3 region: CASRGQGSDGYTF.

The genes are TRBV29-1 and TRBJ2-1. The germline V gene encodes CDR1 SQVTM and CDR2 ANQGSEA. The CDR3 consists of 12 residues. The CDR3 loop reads CSVEDRYNEQFF.

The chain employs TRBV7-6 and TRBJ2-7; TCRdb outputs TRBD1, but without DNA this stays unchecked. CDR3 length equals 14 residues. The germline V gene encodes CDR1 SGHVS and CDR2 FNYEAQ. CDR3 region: CASSPGTEIYEQYF.

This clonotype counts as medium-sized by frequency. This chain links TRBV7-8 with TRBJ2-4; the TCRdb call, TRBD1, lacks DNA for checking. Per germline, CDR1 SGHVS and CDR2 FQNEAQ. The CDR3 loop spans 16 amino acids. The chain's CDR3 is CASSQGTGGEYNIQYF.

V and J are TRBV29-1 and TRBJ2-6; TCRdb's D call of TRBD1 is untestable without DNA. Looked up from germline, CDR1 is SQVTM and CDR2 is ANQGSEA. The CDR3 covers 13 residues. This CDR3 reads CSVGQGNGNVLTF.

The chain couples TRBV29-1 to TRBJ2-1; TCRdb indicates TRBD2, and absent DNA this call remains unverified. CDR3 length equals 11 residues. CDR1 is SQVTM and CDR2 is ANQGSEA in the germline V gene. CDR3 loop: CSVEDAGEQFF.

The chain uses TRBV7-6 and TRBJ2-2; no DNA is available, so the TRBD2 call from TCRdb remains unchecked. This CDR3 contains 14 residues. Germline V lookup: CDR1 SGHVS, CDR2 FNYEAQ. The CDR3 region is CASSPPSGAGELFF.

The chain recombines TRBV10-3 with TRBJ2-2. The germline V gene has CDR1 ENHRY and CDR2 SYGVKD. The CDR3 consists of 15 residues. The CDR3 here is CAISEPDRNTGELFF.

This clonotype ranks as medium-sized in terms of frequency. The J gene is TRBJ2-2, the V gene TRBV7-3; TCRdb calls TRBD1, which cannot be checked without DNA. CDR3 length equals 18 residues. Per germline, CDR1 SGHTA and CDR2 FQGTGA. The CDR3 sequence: CASSPEGGQETYTGELFF.

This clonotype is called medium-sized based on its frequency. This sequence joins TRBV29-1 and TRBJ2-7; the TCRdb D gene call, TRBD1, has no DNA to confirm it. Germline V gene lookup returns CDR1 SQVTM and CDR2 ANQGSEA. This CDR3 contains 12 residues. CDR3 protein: CSAQGRFYEQYF.

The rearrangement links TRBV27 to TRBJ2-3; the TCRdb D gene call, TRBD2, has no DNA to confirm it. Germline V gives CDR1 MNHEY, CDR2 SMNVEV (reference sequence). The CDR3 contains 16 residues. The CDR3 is CASSLLGRAGGDTQYF.

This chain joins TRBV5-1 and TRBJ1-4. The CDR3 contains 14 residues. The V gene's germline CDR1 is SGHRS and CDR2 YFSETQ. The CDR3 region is CASSQDATNEKLFF.

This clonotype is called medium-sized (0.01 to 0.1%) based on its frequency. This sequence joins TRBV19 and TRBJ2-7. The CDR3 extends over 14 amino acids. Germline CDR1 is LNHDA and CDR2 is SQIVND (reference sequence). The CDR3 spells CASSIEYNLYEQYF.

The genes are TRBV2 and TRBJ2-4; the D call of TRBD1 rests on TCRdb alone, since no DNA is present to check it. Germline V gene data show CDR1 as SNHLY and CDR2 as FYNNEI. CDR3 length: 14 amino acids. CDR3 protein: CASSVSGQKNIQYF.

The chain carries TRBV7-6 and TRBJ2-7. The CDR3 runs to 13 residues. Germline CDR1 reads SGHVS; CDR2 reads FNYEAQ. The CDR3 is CASSLGPNYEQYF. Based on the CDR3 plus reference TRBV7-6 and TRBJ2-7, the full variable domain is GAGVSQSPRYKVTKRGQDVALRCDPISGHVSLYWYRQALGQGPEFLTYFNYEAQQDKSGLPNDRFSAERPEGSISTLTIQRTEQRDSAMYRCASSLGPNYEQYFGPGTRLTVT.

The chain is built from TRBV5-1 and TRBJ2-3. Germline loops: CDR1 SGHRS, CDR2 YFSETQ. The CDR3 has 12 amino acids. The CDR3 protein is CASSGLGDTQYF.

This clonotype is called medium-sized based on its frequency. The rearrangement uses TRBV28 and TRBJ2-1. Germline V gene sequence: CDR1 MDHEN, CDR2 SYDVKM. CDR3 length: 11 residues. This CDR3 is CASSSTPEQFF.

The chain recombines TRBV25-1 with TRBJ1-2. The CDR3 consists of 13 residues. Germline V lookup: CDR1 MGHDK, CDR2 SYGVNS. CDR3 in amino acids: CASSESAGYGYTF.

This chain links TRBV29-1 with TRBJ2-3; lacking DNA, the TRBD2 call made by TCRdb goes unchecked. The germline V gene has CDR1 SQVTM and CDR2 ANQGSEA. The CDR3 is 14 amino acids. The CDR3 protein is CSARTSGKVDTQYF.

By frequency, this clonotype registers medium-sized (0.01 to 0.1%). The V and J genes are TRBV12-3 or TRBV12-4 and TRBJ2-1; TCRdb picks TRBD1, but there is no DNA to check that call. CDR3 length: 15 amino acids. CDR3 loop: CASRKGGTGKNEQFF.

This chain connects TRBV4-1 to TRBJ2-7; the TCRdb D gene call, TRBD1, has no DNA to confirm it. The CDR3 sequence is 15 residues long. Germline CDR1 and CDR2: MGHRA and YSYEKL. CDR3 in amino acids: CASSQDPTASYEQYF.

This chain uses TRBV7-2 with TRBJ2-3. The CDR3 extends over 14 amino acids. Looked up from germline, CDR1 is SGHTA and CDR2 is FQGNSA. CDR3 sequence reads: CASSSVQPTDTQYF. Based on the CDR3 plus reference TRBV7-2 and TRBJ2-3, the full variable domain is GAGVSQSPSNKVTEKGKDVELRCDPISGHTALYWYRQSLGQGLEFLIYFQGNSAPDKSGLPSDRFSAERTGGSVSTLTIQRTQQEDSAVYLCASSSVQPTDTQYFGPGTRLTVL.

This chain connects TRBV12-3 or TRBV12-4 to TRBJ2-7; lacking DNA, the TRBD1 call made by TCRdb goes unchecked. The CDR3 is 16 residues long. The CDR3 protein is CASTRAGGGLSYEQYF.

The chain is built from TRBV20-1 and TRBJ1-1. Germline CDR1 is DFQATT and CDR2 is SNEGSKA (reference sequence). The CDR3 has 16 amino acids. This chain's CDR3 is CSARDRRKHMNTEAFF.